Following are 31 T cell receptor beta chains from one sample sequenced in a study of T cell responses to AZD1222 COVID-19 vaccine. This table comes from immunoSEQ multiplex PCR, and its TCRdb copy is limited to in-frame clones, with some not included. In the table there are roughly 150,000 clones, about 92% of which are singletons. This specimen consisted of peripheral blood, obtained on day 0 of AZD1222 vaccination. Every receptor here comes from an adult in good health.

The rearrangement uses TRBV5-1 and TRBJ1-2, with unresolved D. The CDR3 spans 13 residues. CDR1 is SGHRS and CDR2 is YFSETQ in the germline V gene. V gave up 6 bases and J gave up 4 bases, with 13 bases separating them. The CDR3 DNA sequence: TGCGCCAGCATGGGGTCCGAGGGCTATGGCTACACCTTC. Its protein product is CASMGSEGYGYTF. The whole variable domain, filled in from reference TRBV5-1 and TRBJ1-2, reads KAGVTQTPRYLIKTRGQQVTLSCSPISGHRSVSWYQQTPGQGLQFLFEYFSETQRNKGNFPGRFSGRQFSNSRSEMNVSTLELGDSALYLCASMGSEGYGYTFGSGTRLTVV.

This clone was recorded a few times. V gene TRBV5-5 combines with J gene TRBJ1-5; 11 positions match TRBD1. The junction had 9 bases not matched to a gene; V was cut back by 1 base and J by 6 bases. The CDR3 runs 17 residues. Per germline, CDR1 SGHKS and CDR2 YYEKEE (reference sequence). This CDR3 is CASSLKFGTGGGQPQHF. CDR3 nucleotides: TGTGCCAGCAGCTTGAAGTTTGGGACAGGGGGGGGTCAGCCCCAGCATTTT.

The chain joins TRBV7-2 to TRBJ1-1, with D possibly matching TRBD1 (5 bases). Deletions cut 0 bases from V and 8 bases from J, with 10 bases between. CDR1 and CDR2 (germline): SGHTA, FQGNSA. There are 13 residues in the CDR3. This chain's CDR3 is CASSLAWAGEAFF. Here the CDR3 DNA reads TGTGCCAGCAGCTTAGCGTGGGCAGGGGAAGCTTTCTTT.

The CDR3 DNA follows: TGCGCCAGCAGCCAAGGGGCCAGTGGAAACACCATATATTTT. Translation: CASSQGASGNTIYF. This chain uses TRBV4-3 with TRBJ1-3; D is ambiguous. The length of the CDR3 is 14 residues. The V end was cut by 1 base, the J end by 3 bases, with 7 bases between. Looked up from germline, CDR1 is LGHNA and CDR2 is YSLEER.

This clone occurred once. The V and J genes are TRBV20-1 and TRBJ2-7; either TRBD1 or TRBD2 may supply D (5 bases each). Germline CDR1 reads DFQATT; CDR2 reads SNEGSKA (reference sequence). The CDR3 sequence is 13 residues long. V was shortened by 3 bases and J by 2 bases, with 11 bases between the two germline ends. CDR3 residues: CSASWDATYEQYF. In DNA form, the CDR3 reads TGCAGTGCTAGTTGGGACGCAACCTACGAGCAGTACTTC.

The V gene is TRBV2, the J gene TRBJ2-4; possible D gene TRBD1, 5 bases. The V and J ends lost 7 bases and 4 bases respectively, with 11 bases between them. Germline loops: CDR1 SNHLY, CDR2 FYNNEI. The CDR3 spans 13 residues. The DNA for the CDR3 is TGTGCCAGCAAGACGGACACGAAAAACATTCAGTACTTC. It is translated as CASKTDTKNIQYF.

V usage is TRBV14 and J usage is TRBJ1-1, with 7 bases that match TRBD1. V lost 3 bases and J lost 4; bases outside the gene matches: 8. CDR3 length: 15 residues. CDR1 is SGHDN, CDR2 FVKESK, per germline. This CDR3 is CASSHRQGLGTEAFF. The DNA of the CDR3 is TGTGCCAGCAGCCACAGACAGGGCTTGGGCACTGAAGCTTTCTTT.

The CDR3 is CASSTGTTDTQYF. CDR3 nucleotides: TGCGCCAGCAGTACCGGGACCACAGATACGCAGTATTTT. The rearrangement links TRBV5-1 to TRBJ2-3, with D perhaps matching TRBD1 or TRBD2 (5 bases each). Between the trimmed V and J ends, which lost 5 bases and 2 bases, there was a span of 9 bases. The CDR3 runs 13 residues. Germline loops: CDR1 SGHRS, CDR2 YFSETQ.

This rearrangement joins TRBV7-9 to TRBJ2-2; a weak D match, TRBD2 (7 bases). This CDR3 contains 14 residues. The ends were cut back, 10 bases at V and 5 bases at J, with 17 bases in the middle. Germline loops: CDR1 SEHNR, CDR2 FQNEAQ (reference sequence). CDR3 region: CATPRGGATGELFF. The CDR3 nucleotides read TGTGCCACCCCGAGGGGGGGGGCTACCGGGGAGCTGTTTTTT.

V usage is TRBV7-2 and J usage is TRBJ1-2; the match to TRBD1 covers 8 bases. The CDR3 has 15 residues. Losses at the gene ends were 1 base for V and 5 bases for J; bases not matched to a gene: 6. Germline V gene lookup returns CDR1 SGHTA and CDR2 FQGNSA. DNA of the CDR3: TGTGCCAGCAGCTTAGGGCAGGGGGCAGGGTATGGCTACACCTTC. Amino acids: CASSLGQGAGYGYTF.

The V and J genes are TRBV29-1 and TRBJ2-7; TRBD2 matches 9 bases. Germline V CDR1 and CDR2: SQVTM, ANQGSEA. Trimming removed 0 bases from V and 5 bases from J; junction bases left unmatched: 20. The CDR3 sequence is 19 residues long. DNA for the CDR3: TGCAGCGTTGAAGACCTTGCGGGAGGGTCGAGACAGGGTTTCCACGAGCAGTACTTC. The encoded protein is CSVEDLAGGSRQGFHEQYF.

The gene calls are TRBV29-1 and TRBJ2-3; D may correspond to TRBD1 or TRBD2 (5 bases each). CDR1 and CDR2 from the germline V gene are SQVTM and ANQGSEA. V was trimmed by 5 bases and J by 5 bases, leaving 14 bases between them. The CDR3 runs to 13 residues. The chain's CDR3 is CSVTGVQGDTQYF. DNA for the CDR3: TGCAGCGTTACCGGGGTTCAGGGAGATACGCAGTATTTT.

This rearrangement joins TRBV19 to TRBJ1-1, with TRBD1 as a possible D gene (5 bases). The V end lost 3 bases, the J end lost 4 bases, and 12 bases lay between the germline ends. The CDR3 covers 14 residues. Germline CDR1 reads LNHDA; CDR2 reads SQIVND (reference sequence). The CDR3, as DNA: TGTGCCAGTAGTATTGGGGGGACCCCCACTGAAGCTTTCTTT. This encodes CASSIGGTPTEAFF.

The V call is TRBV2, the J call TRBJ1-1; 7 nucleotides align to TRBD1. CDR3 size: 13 residues. The germline gives CDR1 SNHLY, CDR2 FYNNEI. The V and J ends lost 6 bases and 6 bases, in that order; junction bases with no gene match: 7. The CDR3 protein is CASSVTGMAEAFF. The CDR3 coding sequence is TGTGCCAGCAGCGTGACAGGGATGGCTGAAGCTTTCTTT.

The chain couples TRBV5-1 to TRBJ1-4, with 9 bases that match TRBD1. This CDR3 is 15 amino acids long. Germline V CDR1 and CDR2: SGHRS, YFSETQ. Trimming removed 1 base from V and 6 bases from J; junction bases left unmatched: 4. DNA for the CDR3: TGCGCCAGCAGCTTGCCGGGACAGGGAGATGAAAAACTGTTTTTT. Translating it yields CASSLPGQGDEKLFF.

The chain couples TRBV6-5 to TRBJ1-1; D may be TRBD1 (5 bases). CDR3 length equals 15 residues. The germline V gene has CDR1 MNHEY and CDR2 SVGAGI. The V end was cut by 2 bases, the J end by 4 bases, with 14 bases between. The CDR3 nucleotides read TGTGCCAGCAGTTACCCAAAGGGGCGGAGCACTGAAGCTTTCTTT. Its protein product is CASSYPKGRSTEAFF.

This clone was detected only a few times. The rearrangement links TRBV10-3 to TRBJ1-5; no firm D call. Germline-derived CDR1 and CDR2 are ENHRY and SYGVKD. V lost 8 bases to trimming and J lost 2 bases, with 10 bases between them. The CDR3 sequence is 13 residues long. CDR3 protein: CAIASVGNQPQHF. The DNA of the CDR3 is TGTGCCATCGCGTCCGTCGGCAATCAGCCCCAGCATTTT.

The CDR3 coding sequence is TGTGCCTGGGGGACAGGGGTTCAGCCCCAGCATTTT. It translates to CAWGTGVQPQHF. The chain links TRBV30 to TRBJ1-5; 10 bases match TRBD1. The CDR3 is 12 residues long. Trimming cost V 5 bases and J 6 bases; bases outside gene matches: 1. The germline CDR1 and CDR2 sequences are GTSNPN and SVGIG (reference sequence).

The rearrangement links TRBV28 to TRBJ2-1, with no clear D. Germline V lookup: CDR1 MDHEN, CDR2 SYDVKM. V was cut by 6 bases and J by 9 bases, with 12 bases left in between. The CDR3 is 12 amino acids. In DNA form, the CDR3 reads TGTGCCAGCAGGCAAACAATGCGTGAGCAGTTCTTC. It encodes CASRQTMREQFF.

This clone was picked up one time. The chain is built from TRBV7-3 and TRBJ1-1; D unresolved. The germline V and J ends were trimmed by 5 bases and 3 bases, with 13 bases remaining between them. The germline V gene has CDR1 SGHTA and CDR2 FQGTGA. The CDR3 consists of 14 residues. This chain's CDR3 is CASSQTDRYTEAFF. DNA for the CDR3: TGTGCCAGCAGCCAGACCGACCGGTACACTGAAGCTTTCTTT.

The rearrangement uses TRBV6-5 and TRBJ2-5; possible D gene TRBD2, 5 bases. The V end was cut by 0 bases, the J end by 1 base, with 9 bases between. The CDR3 totals 15 residues. Germline assignment: CDR1 MNHEY and CDR2 SVGAGI. The CDR3 nucleotides read TGTGCCAGCAGTTACTCGGCGGCGGGCCAAGAGACCCAGTACTTC. This sequence encodes CASSYSAAGQETQYF.

The chain uses TRBV4-1 and TRBJ1-5, with 7 positions matching TRBD1. The V segment lost 1 base and the J segment 2 bases; nucleotides outside the gene matches: 5. The CDR3 consists of 16 residues. CDR1 is MGHRA, CDR2 YSYEKL, per germline. As DNA, the CDR3 is TGCGCCAGCAGCCAAGCGGCTACAGGGGGCAATCAGCCCCAGCATTTT. Translating it yields CASSQAATGGNQPQHF.

This chain joins TRBV6-5 and TRBJ1-5, with D unclear. V lost 6 bases and J 1 base, leaving 10 bases between the germline ends. Looked up from germline, CDR1 is MNHEY and CDR2 is SVGAGI. The CDR3 runs to 14 residues. In DNA, the CDR3 is TGTGCCAGCAGCCTCGGACGGAGCAATCAGCCCCAGCATTTT. As protein: CASSLGRSNQPQHF.

The J gene is TRBJ2-7, the V gene TRBV10-3; 7 nucleotides agree with TRBD1. Trimming at V came to 8 bases and at J to 5 bases, leaving 12 bases not matched to a gene. The CDR3 loop spans 14 amino acids. CDR1 is ENHRY and CDR2 is SYGVKD in the germline V gene. The CDR3 DNA is TGTGCCATCGGGCGGCGACAGGGATCCCACGAGCAGTACTTC. Translating it yields CAIGRRQGSHEQYF.

The chain recombines TRBV19 with TRBJ1-5, with 9 bases lining up with TRBD1. The V and J ends lost 7 bases and 3 bases, in that order; junction bases with no gene match: 7. The V gene's germline CDR1 is LNHDA and CDR2 SQIVND (reference sequence). The CDR3 has 15 residues. The CDR3 nucleotides are TGTGCCAGTAACCCCGGGACAGGGTTCAATCAGCCCCAGCATTTT. This encodes CASNPGTGFNQPQHF.

The CDR3 nucleotides read TGCGCCAGCAGCTTGGAACAGGGGGTAGGCTCCGAGCAGTACTTC. It specifies CASSLEQGVGSEQYF. The rearrangement joins TRBV5-1 to TRBJ2-7; 8 bases line up with TRBD1. V was pared by 0 bases and J by 6 bases, with 8 bases of the junction left unmatched. Germline CDR1 and CDR2: SGHRS and YFSETQ. CDR3 length: 15 amino acids.

V and J are TRBV7-2 and TRBJ2-3; D is ambiguous. This CDR3 spans 15 amino acids. V lost 4 bases to trimming and J lost 3 bases, with 14 bases between them. Germline CDR1 reads SGHTA; CDR2 reads FQGNSA. The CDR3 DNA sequence: TGTGCCAGCAGCTCCCCCCTGGGCGCTACAGATACGCAGTATTTT. Protein sequence: CASSSPLGATDTQYF.

The chain has TRBV3-1 (or the pseudogene TRBV3-2) and TRBJ1-2; 7 bases match TRBD1. The junction had 7 bases not matched to a gene; V was cut back by 4 bases and J by 2 bases. The germline CDR1 and CDR2 sequences are LGHDT and YNNKEL (reference sequence). The CDR3 is 15 amino acids. The CDR3 spells CASSPRWDSNYGYTF. The CDR3, as DNA: TGTGCCAGCAGCCCCCGATGGGACAGCAACTATGGCTACACCTTC.

The gene calls are TRBV4-1 and TRBJ2-3, with D uncertain. Trimming cost V 3 bases and J 1 base, with 11 bases left between them. The CDR3 spans 15 residues. Germline V lookup: CDR1 MGHRA, CDR2 YSYEKL. CDR3 coding DNA: TGCGCCAGCAGCCACCCCCTCGCAGGCACAGATACGCAGTATTTT. Protein sequence: CASSHPLAGTDTQYF.

The rearrangement links TRBV5-5 to TRBJ1-2; 9 bases are shared with TRBD1. Looked up from germline, CDR1 is SGHKS and CDR2 is YYEKEE (reference sequence). The CDR3 runs to 17 residues. The trim removed 0 bases at V and 1 base at J, leaving 7 bases unmatched. The CDR3 sequence is CASSLADRGDYNYGYTF. The CDR3 region has the DNA TGTGCCAGCAGCTTGGCGGACAGGGGCGATTATAACTATGGCTACACCTTC.

In DNA form, the CDR3 reads TGTGCCAGCAGCCAAGAGGGCAGGGTGGTCGATGAGCAGTTCTTC. Protein sequence: CASSQEGRVVDEQFF. V and J are TRBV3-1 (or the pseudogene TRBV3-2) and TRBJ2-1, with a weak D call TRBD1 (5 bases). The CDR3 contains 15 residues. Germline V gives CDR1 LGHDT, CDR2 YNNKEL (reference sequence). V was cut by 0 bases and J by 8 bases, with 14 bases left in between.